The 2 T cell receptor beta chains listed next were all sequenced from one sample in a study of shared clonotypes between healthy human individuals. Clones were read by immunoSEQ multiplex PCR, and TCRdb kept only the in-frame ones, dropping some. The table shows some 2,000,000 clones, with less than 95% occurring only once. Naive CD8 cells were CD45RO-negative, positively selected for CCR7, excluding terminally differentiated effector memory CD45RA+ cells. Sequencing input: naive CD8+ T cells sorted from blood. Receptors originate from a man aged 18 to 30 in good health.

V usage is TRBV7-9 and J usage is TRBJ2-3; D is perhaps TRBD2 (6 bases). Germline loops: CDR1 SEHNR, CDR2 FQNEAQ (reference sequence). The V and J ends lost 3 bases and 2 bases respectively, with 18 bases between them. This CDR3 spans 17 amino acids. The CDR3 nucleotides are TGTGCCAGCAGCTTGCCGATACTAGCTCCGAACACAGATACGCAGTATTTT. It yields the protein CASSLPILAPNTDTQYF.

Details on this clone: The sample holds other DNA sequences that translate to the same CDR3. The CDR3 coding sequence is TGTGCCAGCAGCGTAGGCGGGGGGGACAATGAGCAGTTCTTC. Translating it yields CASSVGGGDNEQFF. This sequence joins TRBV9 and TRBJ2-1, with 9 bases fitting TRBD2. This CDR3 contains 14 residues. Germline V CDR1 and CDR2: SGDLS, YYNGEE. The V and J ends lost 0 bases and 5 bases, in that order; junction bases with no gene match: 0.